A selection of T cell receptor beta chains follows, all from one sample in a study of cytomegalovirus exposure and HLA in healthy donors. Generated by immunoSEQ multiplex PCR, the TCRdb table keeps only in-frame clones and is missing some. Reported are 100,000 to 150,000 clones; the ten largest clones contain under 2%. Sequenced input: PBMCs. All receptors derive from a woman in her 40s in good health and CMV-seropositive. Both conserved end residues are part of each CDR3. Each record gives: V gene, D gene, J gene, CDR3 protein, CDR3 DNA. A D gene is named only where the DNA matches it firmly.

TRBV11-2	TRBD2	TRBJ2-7	CASSPRAGGTYEQYF	TGTGCCAGCAGCCCCCGAGCGGGAGGAACCTACGAGCAGTACTTC
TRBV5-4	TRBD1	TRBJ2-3	CASKDRRQSSTDTQYF	TGTGCCAGCAAGGACAGGCGCCAATCTAGCACAGATACGCAGTATTTT
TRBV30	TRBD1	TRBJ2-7	CACSPGQINEQYF	TGTGCCTGCTCCCCGGGACAGATAAACGAGCAGTACTTC
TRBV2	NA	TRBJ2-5	CASSEGGRETQYF	TGTGCCAGCAGTGAAGGTGGTAGAGAGACCCAGTACTTC
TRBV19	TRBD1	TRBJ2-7	CASSIGGQASGEQYF	TGTGCCAGTAGTATAGGGGGACAGGCCTCGGGCGAGCAGTACTTC
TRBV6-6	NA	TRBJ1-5	CASSRRQAHQPQHF	TGTGCCAGCAGTCGACGACAGGCTCATCAGCCCCAGCATTTT
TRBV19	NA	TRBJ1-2	CASSMHSVGQFYGYTF	TGTGCCAGTAGTATGCATTCGGTGGGGCAGTTCTATGGCTACACCTTC
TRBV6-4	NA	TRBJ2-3	CASSEGGGTDTQYF	TGTGCCAGCAGTGAAGGAGGGGGCACAGATACGCAGTATTTT
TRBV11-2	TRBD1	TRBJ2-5	CASSSLDRDRETQYF	TGTGCCAGCAGCTCGTTAGACAGGGATCGAGAGACCCAGTACTTC
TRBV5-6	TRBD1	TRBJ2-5	CASSPGQQRTQYF	TGTGCCAGCAGCCCGGGACAGCAGAGGACCCAGTACTTC
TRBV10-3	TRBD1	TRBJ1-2	CAISEQGAGGGYTF	TGTGCCATCAGTGAGCAGGGGGCAGGGGGCGGCTACACCTTC
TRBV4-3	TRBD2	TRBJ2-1	CASSRAGPPYNEQFF	TGCGCCAGCAGCCGAGCGGGACCCCCCTACAATGAGCAGTTCTTC
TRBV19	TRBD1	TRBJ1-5	CASSIGETGSNQPQHF	TGTGCCAGTAGTATCGGGGAGACAGGGAGCAATCAGCCCCAGCATTTT
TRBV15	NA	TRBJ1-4	CATSRFKRGEKLFF	TGTGCCACCAGCAGATTCAAAAGAGGGGAAAAACTGTTTTTT
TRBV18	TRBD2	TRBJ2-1	CASSPLLRGGNEQFF	TGTGCCAGCTCACCACTCCTCCGGGGAGGGAATGAGCAGTTCTTC
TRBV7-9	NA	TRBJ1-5	CASSFSGLGNQPQHF	TGTGCCAGCAGCTTTTCTGGCCTGGGCAATCAGCCCCAGCATTTT
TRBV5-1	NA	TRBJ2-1	CASSLTRYEQFF	TGCGCCAGCAGCCTTACTAGGTATGAGCAGTTCTTC
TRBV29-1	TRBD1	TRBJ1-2	CSVEGAPGGPNYGYTF	TGCAGCGTTGAAGGGGCGCCAGGGGGGCCCAACTATGGCTACACCTTC
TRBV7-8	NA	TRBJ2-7	CASSPQESSYEQYF	TGTGCCAGCAGCCCCCAGGAAAGCTCCTACGAGCAGTACTTC
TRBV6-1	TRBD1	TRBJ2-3	CASSEGPGTGFLRQYF	TGTGCCAGCAGTGAAGGTCCTGGGACAGGATTCTTAAGGCAGTATTTT
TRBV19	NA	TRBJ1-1	CASTPLGSAEAFF	TGTGCCAGTACCCCACTCGGCAGCGCGGAAGCTTTCTTT
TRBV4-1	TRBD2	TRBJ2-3	CASSQGLAGARDTQYF	TGCGCCAGCAGCCAGGGACTAGCGGGAGCTAGAGATACGCAGTATTTT
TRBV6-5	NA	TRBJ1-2	CASSLTENYGYTF	TGTGCCAGCAGTTTAACTGAGAACTATGGCTACACCTTC
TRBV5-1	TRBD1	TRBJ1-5	CASSLMTGEGQPQHF	TGCGCCAGCAGCCTTATGACAGGGGAGGGTCAGCCCCAGCATTTT
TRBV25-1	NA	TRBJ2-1	CASSDTPRDGYNEQFF	TGTGCCAGCAGTGACACGCCGCGGGACGGATACAATGAGCAGTTCTTC
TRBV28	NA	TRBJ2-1	CATPRAGPNNEQFF	TGTGCCACTCCGCGAGCGGGCCCAAACAATGAGCAGTTCTTC
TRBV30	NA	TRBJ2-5	CAWSVVGVETQYF	TGTGCCTGGAGTGTCGTGGGCGTAGAGACCCAGTACTTC
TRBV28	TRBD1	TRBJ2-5	CASSRDRGEETQYF	TGTGCCAGCAGTCGGGACAGGGGAGAAGAGACCCAGTACTTC
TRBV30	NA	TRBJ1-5	CAWSVGGGNQPQHF	TGTGCCTGGAGTGTTGGGGGCGGTAATCAGCCCCAGCATTTT
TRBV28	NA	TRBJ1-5	CASSLPGFNQPQHF	TGTGCCAGCAGTTTACCGGGTTTCAATCAGCCCCAGCATTTT
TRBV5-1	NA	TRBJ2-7	CASSVQSYSYEQYF	TGCGCCAGCAGCGTTCAGTCATACTCCTACGAGCAGTACTTC
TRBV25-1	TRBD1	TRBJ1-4	CASSSTGERIEKLFF	TGTGCCAGCAGCTCGACAGGGGAACGAATTGAAAAACTGTTTTTT
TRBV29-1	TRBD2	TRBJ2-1	CSARLAGARARFNEQFF	TGCAGCGCCAGACTAGCGGGGGCCCGAGCCAGATTCAATGAGCAGTTCTTC
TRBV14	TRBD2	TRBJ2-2	CASSQAGGGTGELFF	TGTGCCAGCAGCCAAGCGGGAGGTGGAACCGGGGAGCTGTTTTTT
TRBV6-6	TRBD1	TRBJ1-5	CASAWGTGSSNQPQHF	TGTGCCAGCGCCTGGGGGACAGGGTCTAGCAATCAGCCCCAGCATTTT
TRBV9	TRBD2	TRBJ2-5	CASGTTQETQYF	TGTGCCAGCGGGACTACCCAAGAGACCCAGTACTTC
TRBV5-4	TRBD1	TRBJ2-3	CASSAGTGGTDTQYF	TGTGCCAGCAGCGCCGGGACAGGGGGCACAGATACGCAGTATTTT
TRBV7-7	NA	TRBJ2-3	CASSLGSRNTDTQYF	TGTGCCAGCAGCTTAGGGTCCAGAAACACAGATACGCAGTATTTT
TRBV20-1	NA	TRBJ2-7	CSATHSYEQYF	TGCAGTGCTACCCATTCCTACGAGCAGTACTTC
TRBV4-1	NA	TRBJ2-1	CASSQVLRSSYNEQFF	TGCGCCAGCAGCCAAGTATTGCGGAGCTCCTACAATGAGCAGTTCTTC
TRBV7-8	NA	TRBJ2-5	CASLRGVQETQYF	TGTGCCAGCTTACGGGGAGTCCAAGAGACCCAGTACTTC
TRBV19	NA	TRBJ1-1	CASSPRGSTEAFF	TGTGCCAGTAGTCCGAGAGGGTCTACTGAAGCTTTCTTT
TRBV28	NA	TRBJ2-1	CASKESPSRNEQFF	TGTGCCAGCAAGGAATCCCCTTCGCGGAATGAGCAGTTCTTC
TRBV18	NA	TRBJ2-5	CASSPPTDARETQYF	TGTGCCAGCTCACCACCGACAGACGCAAGGGAGACCCAGTACTTC
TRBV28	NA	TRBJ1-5	CASSLGGTNQPQHF	TGTGCCAGCAGCCTTGGGGGGACGAACCAGCCCCAGCATTTT
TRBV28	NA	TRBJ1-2	CASSLWEQSQGYGYTF	TGTGCCAGCAGTTTATGGGAACAGTCCCAGGGCTATGGCTACACCTTC
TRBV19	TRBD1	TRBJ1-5	CASKIQGSNQPQHF	TGTGCCAGTAAAATACAGGGGAGCAATCAGCCCCAGCATTTT
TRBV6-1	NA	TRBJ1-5	CASSEGWAQPQHF	TGTGCCAGCAGTGAAGGGTGGGCTCAGCCCCAGCATTTT
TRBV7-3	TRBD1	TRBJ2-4	CASSLGTGADIQYF	TGTGCCAGCAGCTTAGGGACAGGGGCAGACATTCAGTACTTC
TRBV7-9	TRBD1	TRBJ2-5	CASSLGQGATETQYF	TGTGCCAGCAGCTTAGGGCAGGGGGCGACGGAGACCCAGTACTTC
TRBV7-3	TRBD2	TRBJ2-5	CASSTGLAGEQETQYF	TGTGCCAGCAGCACCGGACTAGCGGGAGAACAAGAGACCCAGTACTTC
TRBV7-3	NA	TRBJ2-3	CASSLSWTDPSTDTQYF	TGTGCCAGCAGCTTATCCTGGACAGACCCTAGCACAGATACGCAGTATTTT